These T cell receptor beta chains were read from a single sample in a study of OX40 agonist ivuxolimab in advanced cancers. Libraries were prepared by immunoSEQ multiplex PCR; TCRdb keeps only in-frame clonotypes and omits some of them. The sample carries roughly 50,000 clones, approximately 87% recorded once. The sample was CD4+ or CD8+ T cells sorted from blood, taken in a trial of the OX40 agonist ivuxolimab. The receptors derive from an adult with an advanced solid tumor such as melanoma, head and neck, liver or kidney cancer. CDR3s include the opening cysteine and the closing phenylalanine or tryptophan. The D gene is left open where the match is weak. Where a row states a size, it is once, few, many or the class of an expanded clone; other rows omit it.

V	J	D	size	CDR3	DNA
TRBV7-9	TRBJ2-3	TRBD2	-	CASSFAGLADTQYF	TGTGCCAGCAGCTTTGCGGGACTAGCAGATACGCAGTATTTT
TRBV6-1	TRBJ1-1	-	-	CASSVSVSEAFF	TGTGCCAGCAGTGTGTCAGTCTCTGAAGCTTTCTTT
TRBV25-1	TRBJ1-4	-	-	CASSDQGEKLFF	TGTGCCAGCAGTGATCAAGGGGAAAAACTGTTTTTT
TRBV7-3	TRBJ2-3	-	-	CASSARGDTQYF	TGTGCCAGCAGCGCCCGGGGGGATACGCAGTATTTT
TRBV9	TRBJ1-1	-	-	CASSTPGSGAEAFF	TGTGCCAGCAGCACCCCGGGCTCGGGTGCTGAAGCTTTCTTT
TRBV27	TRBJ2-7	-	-	CASSLLGNEQYF	TGTGCCAGCAGTCTCTTAGGGAACGAGCAGTACTTC
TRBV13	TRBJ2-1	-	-	CASSLWGRGSYNEQFF	TGTGCCAGCAGCCTGTGGGGTAGGGGATCCTACAATGAGCAGTTCTTC
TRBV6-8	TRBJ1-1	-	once	CASRTDTEAFF	TGTGCCAGTAGGACAGACACTGAAGCTTTCTTT
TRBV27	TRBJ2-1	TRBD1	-	CASSPTGTGTYNEQFF	TGTGCCAGCAGTCCCACCGGGACAGGGACCTACAATGAGCAGTTCTTC
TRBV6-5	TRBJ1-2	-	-	CASSPGLLYGYTF	TGTGCCAGCAGTCCGGGACTTCTCTATGGCTACACCTTC
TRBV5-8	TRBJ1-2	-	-	CASSLGGYGYTF	TGTGCCAGCAGCTTGGGTGGCTATGGCTACACCTTC
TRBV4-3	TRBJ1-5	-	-	CASSQRIQGKCNQPQHF	TGCGCCAGCAGCCAACGCATACAGGGAAAATGCAATCAGCCCCAGCATTTT
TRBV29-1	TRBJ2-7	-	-	CSVGQVSYEQYF	TGCAGCGTCGGCCAGGTTTCCTACGAGCAGTACTTC
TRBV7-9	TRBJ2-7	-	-	CASKRLVDEQYF	TGTGCCAGCAAACGTCTTGTGGACGAGCAGTACTTC
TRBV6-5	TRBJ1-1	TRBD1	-	CASSRQGGTEAFF	TGTGCCAGCAGTCGCCAGGGGGGCACTGAAGCTTTCTTT
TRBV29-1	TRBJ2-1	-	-	CSVEDLAGAFDEQFF	TGCAGCGTTGAAGATCTTGCAGGGGCATTTGATGAGCAGTTCTTC
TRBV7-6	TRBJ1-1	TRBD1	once	CASSQNSGTVNTEAFF	TGTGCCAGCAGCCAGAACTCCGGGACAGTGAACACTGAAGCTTTCTTT
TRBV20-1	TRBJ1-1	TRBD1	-	CSATGGTEAFF	TGCAGTGCGACAGGGGGCACTGAAGCTTTCTTT
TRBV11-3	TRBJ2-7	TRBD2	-	CASSFAGLAGGQDEQYF	TGTGCCAGCAGCTTCGCAGGTCTAGCGGGAGGGCAGGACGAGCAGTACTTC
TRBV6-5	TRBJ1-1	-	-	CASSPGTEAFF	TGTGCCAGCAGCCCCGGGACTGAAGCTTTCTTT
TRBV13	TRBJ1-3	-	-	CASSIGSGNTIYF	TGTGCCAGCAGCATCGGGTCCGGAAACACCATATATTTT
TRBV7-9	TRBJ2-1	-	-	CASSHPRGFNEQFF	TGTGCCAGCAGCCACCCTCGGGGTTTCAATGAGCAGTTCTTC
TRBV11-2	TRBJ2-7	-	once	CASSSGPVVSYEQYF	TGTGCCAGCAGCTCCGGACCGGTAGTCTCCTACGAGCAGTACTTC
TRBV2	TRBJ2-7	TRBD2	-	CASSPTSGDTYEQYF	TGTGCCAGCAGCCCAACTAGCGGGGACACCTACGAGCAGTACTTC
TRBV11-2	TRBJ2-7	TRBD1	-	CASSLVRDRVSYEQYF	TGTGCCAGCAGCTTAGTCCGGGACAGGGTGTCCTACGAGCAGTACTTC
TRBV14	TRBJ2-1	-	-	CASSQAARRGDEQFF	TGTGCCAGCAGCCAAGCAGCCCGGAGAGGCGATGAGCAGTTCTTC
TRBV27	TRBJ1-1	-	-	CASSLVGALNTEAFF	TGTGCCAGCAGTTTAGTAGGGGCGTTGAACACTGAAGCTTTCTTT